Only a few counts were recorded for the clone carrying this TCR beta chain. Method: immunoSEQ multiplex PCR; TCRdb's copy keeps in-frame clones and lacks some. This sample has over 2,500 clones; around 19% occur once, and the top ten carry just under 9.5%. This sample is part of a study of sequential checkpoint blockade in melanoma. Study information: Randomization was 1:1 between first-line nivolumab→ipilimumab and ipilimumab→nivolumab. 85 to 95 pretreatment tumor DNA samples were TCRβ immunosequenced. After nivolumab or ipilimumab alone, about two dozen patients had week-13 rebiopsies.

Trimming removed 5 bases at V and 7 bases at J, with 16 bases between. CDR3 length: 14 amino acids. CDR1 and CDR2 (germline): MDHEN, SYDVKM. Described treatment: randomized to nivolumab then ipilimumab (arm A) or the reverse (arm B). No patient had prior DNA-damaging chemotherapy. This chain links TRBV28 with TRBJ2-3; D might be TRBD1 or TRBD2, each matching 5 bases. The input for sequencing was tumor tissue (inferred from file names), taken from a patient given nivolumab and ipilimumab in sequence. The sequence came from a human donor with melanoma. In nucleotides, the CDR3 is TGTGCCAGCAGTGAGGGGCCCACTTTTCATACGCAGTATTTT. As protein: CASSEGPTFHTQYF.